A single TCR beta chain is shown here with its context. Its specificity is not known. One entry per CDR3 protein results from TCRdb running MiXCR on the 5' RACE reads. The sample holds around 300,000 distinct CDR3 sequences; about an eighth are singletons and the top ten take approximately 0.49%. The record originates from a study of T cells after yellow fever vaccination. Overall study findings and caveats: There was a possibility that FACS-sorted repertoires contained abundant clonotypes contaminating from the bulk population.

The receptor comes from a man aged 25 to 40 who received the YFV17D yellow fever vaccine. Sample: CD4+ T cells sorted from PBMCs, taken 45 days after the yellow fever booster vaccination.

CDR3 nucleotides: TGTGCCAGCAGCTTACAGGGGATCAATCAGCCCCAGCATTTT. Its translation is CASSLQGINQPQHF. The chain links TRBV7-8 to TRBJ1-5; D perhaps matches TRBD1 (6 bases). Deletions cut 2 bases from V and 3 bases from J, with 8 bases between. Per the germline V gene, CDR1 is SGHVS and CDR2 is FQNEAQ. The CDR3 consists of 14 residues. Filled out from reference TRBV7-8 and TRBJ1-5, the complete variable domain reads GAGVSQSPRYKVAKRGQDVALRCDPISGHVSLFWYQQALGQGPEFLTYFQNEAQLDKSGLPSDRFFAERPEGSVSTLKIQRTQQEDSAVYLCASSLQGINQPQHFGDGTRLSIL.